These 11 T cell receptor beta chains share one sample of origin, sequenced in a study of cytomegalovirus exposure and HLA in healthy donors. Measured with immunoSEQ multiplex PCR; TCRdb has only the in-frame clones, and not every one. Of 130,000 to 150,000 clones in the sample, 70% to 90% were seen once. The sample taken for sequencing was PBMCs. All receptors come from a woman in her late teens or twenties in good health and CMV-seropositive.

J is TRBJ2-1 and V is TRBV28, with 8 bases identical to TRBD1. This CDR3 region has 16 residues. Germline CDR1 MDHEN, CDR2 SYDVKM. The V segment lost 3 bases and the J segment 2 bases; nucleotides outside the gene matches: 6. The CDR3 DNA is TGTGCCAGCAGTTTGTTTGGACAGGGTACCTACAATGAGCAGTTCTTC. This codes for CASSLFGQGTYNEQFF.

In DNA, the CDR3 is TGTGCCAGCAGTAGGGGCGGGGGGTCCTACAATGAGCAGTTCTTC. It translates to CASSRGGGSYNEQFF. The chain links TRBV4-2 to TRBJ2-1; 8 nucleotides match TRBD2. Germline V CDR1 and CDR2: LGHNA, YNFKEQ. This CDR3 is 15 amino acids long. The V gene end was trimmed by 6 bases and the J gene end by 1 base; junction bases not matched to a gene: 5.

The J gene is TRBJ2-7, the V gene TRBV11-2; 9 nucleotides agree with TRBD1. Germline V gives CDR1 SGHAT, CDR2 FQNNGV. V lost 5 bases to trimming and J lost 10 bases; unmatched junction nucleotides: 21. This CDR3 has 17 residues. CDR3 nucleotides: TGTGCCAGCAGCCGAAACAGGGGGCAACGACTCGTGCACGGTCAGTACTTC. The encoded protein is CASSRNRGQRLVHGQYF. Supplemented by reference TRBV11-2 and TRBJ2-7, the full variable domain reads EAGVAQSPRYKIIEKRQSVAFWCNPISGHATLYWYQQILGQGPKLLIQFQNNGVVDDSQLPKDRFSAERLKGVDSTLKIQPAKLEDSAVYLCASSRNRGQRLVHGQYFGPGTRLTVT.

This CDR3 reads CASSWDRVQPQHF. CDR3 in DNA: TGTGCCAGCAGCTGGGACAGGGTTCAGCCCCAGCATTTT. The gene calls are TRBV5-5 and TRBJ1-5, with 9 bases lining up with TRBD1. The CDR3 spans 13 residues. Germline lookup yields CDR1 SGHKS and CDR2 YYEKEE (reference sequence). V trimming: 3 bases; J trimming: 6 bases; junction bases outside the gene matches: 1. The entire variable domain, with the rest obtained from reference TRBV5-5 and TRBJ1-5, is as follows: DAGVTQSPTHLIKTRGQQVTLRCSPISGHKSVSWYQQVLGQGPQFIFQYYEKEERGRGNFPDRFSARQFPNYSSELNVNALLLGDSALYLCASSWDRVQPQHFGDGTRLSIL.

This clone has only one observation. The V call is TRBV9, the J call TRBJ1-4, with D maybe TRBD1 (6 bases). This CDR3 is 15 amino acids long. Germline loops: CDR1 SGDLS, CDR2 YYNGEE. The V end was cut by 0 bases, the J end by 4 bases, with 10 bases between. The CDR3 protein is CASSVAGGYNEKLFF. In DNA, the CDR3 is TGTGCCAGCAGCGTAGCGGGGGGCTATAATGAAAAACTGTTTTTT.

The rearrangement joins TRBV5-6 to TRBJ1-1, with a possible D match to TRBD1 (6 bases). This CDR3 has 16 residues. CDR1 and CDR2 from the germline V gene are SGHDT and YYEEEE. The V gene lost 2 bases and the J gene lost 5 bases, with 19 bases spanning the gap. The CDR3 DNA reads TGTGCCAGCAGCTTCAGGGCAGGGGTAAAGGGTACTGAAGCTTTCTTT. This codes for CASSFRAGVKGTEAFF.

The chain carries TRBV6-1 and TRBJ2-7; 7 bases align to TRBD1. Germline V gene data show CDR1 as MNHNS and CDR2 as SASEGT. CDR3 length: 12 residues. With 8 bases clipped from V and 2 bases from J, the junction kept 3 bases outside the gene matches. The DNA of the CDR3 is TGTGCCAGCTCGCAGGGGGCCTACGAGCAGTACTTC. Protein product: CASSQGAYEQYF.

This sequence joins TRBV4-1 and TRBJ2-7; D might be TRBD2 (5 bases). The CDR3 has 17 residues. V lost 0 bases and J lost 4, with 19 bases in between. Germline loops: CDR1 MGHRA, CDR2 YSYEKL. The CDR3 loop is CASSQDSVSGIGYEQYF. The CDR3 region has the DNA TGCGCCAGCAGCCAAGATTCCGTTTCGGGGATCGGATACGAGCAGTACTTC.

The CDR3 is CASSQALDNEQFF. CDR3 nucleotide sequence: TGTGCCAGCAGCCAAGCACTTGACAATGAGCAGTTCTTC. The genes are TRBV4-2 and TRBJ2-1; the D is unclear. Germline V gene sequence: CDR1 LGHNA, CDR2 YNFKEQ. This CDR3 has 13 residues. V was shortened by 1 base and J by 5 bases, with 6 bases between the two germline ends.

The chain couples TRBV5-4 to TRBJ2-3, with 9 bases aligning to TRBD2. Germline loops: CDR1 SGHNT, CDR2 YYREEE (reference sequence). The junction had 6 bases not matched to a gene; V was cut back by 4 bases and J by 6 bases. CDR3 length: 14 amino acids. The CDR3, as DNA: TGTGCCAGCAGCAGGACTAGCGAGACGGATACGCAGTATTTT. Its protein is CASSRTSETDTQYF.

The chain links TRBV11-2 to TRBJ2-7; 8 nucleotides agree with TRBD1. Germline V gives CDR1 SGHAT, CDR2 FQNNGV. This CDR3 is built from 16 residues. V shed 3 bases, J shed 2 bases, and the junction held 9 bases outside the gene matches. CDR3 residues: CASSFSGGGNPYEQYF. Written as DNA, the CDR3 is TGTGCCAGCAGCTTTTCAGGGGGCGGTAATCCCTACGAGCAGTACTTC.